Following are 18 T cell receptor beta chains from one sample sequenced in a study of PD-L1 blockade in urothelial cancer. Sequenced by immunoSEQ multiplex PCR; TCRdb stores in-frame clones only, minus some. The top ten clones hold around 7.7% of a sample with about 91,000 clones, over 80% of them seen once. Time point defined: peripheral blood 6 weeks after treatment start. The sequenced sample was PBMCs, obtained around atezolizumab (anti-PD-L1) treatment. These receptors were collected from a man between 65 and 85 years old with urothelial cancer.

The chain couples TRBV7-2 to TRBJ2-1; D is perhaps TRBD1 (6 bases). V lost 4 bases and J 5 bases, leaving 18 bases between the germline ends. This CDR3 has 16 amino acids. Per the germline V gene, CDR1 is SGHTA and CDR2 is FQGNSA. In DNA, the CDR3 is TGTGCCAGCAGCTACCCGGGACAAACCCAGAACAATGAGCAGTTCTTC. It is translated as CASSYPGQTQNNEQFF.

The chain has TRBV7-9 and TRBJ2-3; TRBD1 agrees at 11 bases. CDR3 length equals 15 residues. Germline-derived CDR1 and CDR2 are SEHNR and FQNEAQ (reference sequence). J was trimmed by 5 bases and V by 5 bases; bases with no gene match: 6. CDR3 residues: CASSPGQGDLDTQYF. The CDR3 DNA sequence: TGTGCCAGCAGCCCGGGACAGGGGGATTTAGATACGCAGTATTTT.

The chain has TRBV7-8 and TRBJ2-5; 7 bases are shared with TRBD1. Trimming cost V 3 bases and J 5 bases; bases outside gene matches: 6. Looked up from germline, CDR1 is SGHVS and CDR2 is FQNEAQ. The length of the CDR3 is 14 residues. The CDR3 nucleotides read TGTGCCAGCAGCTTGGCACAGGGGTGGGAGACCCAGTACTTC. Its protein is CASSLAQGWETQYF.

The DNA of the CDR3 is TGTGCCAGTAGGGGGGGGGACTCGGGTTCACCCCTCCACTTT. It codes for CASRGGDSGSPLHF. J is TRBJ1-6 and V is TRBV19; the D gene is possibly TRBD1 (5 bases). Trimming pared 6 bases from V and 9 bases from J, leaving 15 bases between. This CDR3 is 14 amino acids long. The germline V gene encodes CDR1 LNHDA and CDR2 SQIVND (reference sequence).

The count of this clone is one. This chain uses TRBV10-3 with TRBJ2-7; 13 nucleotides agree with TRBD2. V shed 6 bases, J shed 4 bases, and the junction held 6 bases outside the gene matches. CDR1 ENHRY and CDR2 SYGVKD come from the germline V gene. This CDR3 has 15 amino acids. The CDR3 DNA sequence: TGTGCCATCAGGTCGGGACTAGCGGGAATTTACGAGCAGTACTTC. Encoded protein: CAIRSGLAGIYEQYF.

J is TRBJ2-1 and V is TRBV5-4, with D perhaps TRBD1 (5 bases). Trimming shortened V by 3 bases and J by 8 bases, and 12 bases separated the two germline ends. Germline lookup yields CDR1 SGHNT and CDR2 YYREEE (reference sequence). There are 13 residues in the CDR3. This chain's CDR3 is CASSWGDRYEQFF. CDR3 DNA sequence: TGTGCCAGCAGCTGGGGCGACAGATATGAGCAGTTCTTC.

The chain recombines TRBV5-4 with TRBJ1-1; 9 nucleotides agree with TRBD1. The V gene's germline CDR1 is SGHNT and CDR2 YYREEE (reference sequence). The V segment lost 4 bases and the J segment 4 bases; nucleotides outside the gene matches: 5. This CDR3 is built from 14 residues. DNA for the CDR3: TGTGCCAGCAGCGCCGGGACAGGGCCCACTGAAGCTTTCTTT. This codes for CASSAGTGPTEAFF.

The chain combines TRBV30 with TRBJ1-2; 12 bases are shared with TRBD1. Germline CDR1 is GTSNPN and CDR2 is SVGIG (reference sequence). The CDR3 totals 15 residues. With 5 bases clipped from V and 4 bases from J, the junction kept 8 bases outside the gene matches. CDR3 region: CAWALGTGGAYGYTF. In DNA, the CDR3 is TGTGCCTGGGCCCTAGGGACAGGGGGCGCCTATGGCTACACCTTC. Full variable domain (missing parts from reference TRBV30 and TRBJ1-2): SQTIHQWPATLVQPVGSPLSLECTVEGTSNPNLYWYRQAAGRGLQLLFYSVGIGQISSEVPQNLSASRPQDRQFILSSKKLLLSDSGFYLCAWALGTGGAYGYTFGSGTRLTVV.

The chain combines TRBV14 with TRBJ2-2; D ambiguous. The CDR3 is 13 residues long. Trimming stripped 7 bases from V and 1 base from J, with 7 bases between. Per the germline V gene, CDR1 is SGHDN and CDR2 is FVKESK. This CDR3 reads CASNEQNTGELFF. The CDR3 DNA reads TGTGCCAGCAACGAGCAGAACACCGGGGAGCTGTTTTTT.

The chain has TRBV5-1 and TRBJ2-7; TRBD1 agrees at 9 bases. The ends lost 0 bases at V and 4 bases at J; junction bases unmatched: 2. The germline V gene encodes CDR1 SGHRS and CDR2 YFSETQ. This CDR3 is 14 amino acids long. CDR3 nucleotide sequence: TGCGCCAGCAGCTTGGGACAGGGGGGGTACGAGCAGTACTTC. Protein sequence: CASSLGQGGYEQYF.

This chain links TRBV19 with TRBJ2-7; 8 nucleotides match TRBD1. J was trimmed by 7 bases and V by 3 bases; bases with no gene match: 8. Per germline, CDR1 LNHDA and CDR2 SQIVND (reference sequence). CDR3 size: 14 residues. The CDR3 DNA sequence: TGTGCCAGTAGTATGGACAGGGCTTTGGGTGAGCAGTACTTC. Its protein is CASSMDRALGEQYF.

The chain joins TRBV29-1 to TRBJ2-3; TRBD2 aligns across 9 bases. This CDR3 region has 16 residues. CDR1 and CDR2 from the germline V gene are SQVTM and ANQGSEA. Trimming took 7 bases from V and 4 from J; bases not matched to a gene: 15. The CDR3 loop reads CSGRGGARGRPDTQYF. CDR3 in DNA: TGCAGCGGCCGCGGGGGGGCGAGGGGCCGCCCAGATACGCAGTATTTT.

The count of this clone is one. This sequence joins TRBV11-2 and TRBJ1-1; no firm D call. The germline V gene has CDR1 SGHAT and CDR2 FQNNGV. V was trimmed by 1 base and J by 1 base, leaving 7 bases between them. The CDR3 is 14 residues long. The CDR3 is CASSLVRGNTEAFF. The CDR3 DNA reads TGTGCCAGCAGCTTAGTCCGAGGGAACACTGAAGCTTTCTTT.

This rearrangement joins TRBV15 to TRBJ2-7, with TRBD1 identical over 9 bases. V lost 3 bases, J lost 0 bases, and 3 bases stayed unmatched. This CDR3 is built from 15 residues. Germline assignment: CDR1 LNHNV and CDR2 YYDKDF (reference sequence). The CDR3 protein is CATSRGTGYSYEQYF. For the CDR3, the DNA is TGTGCCACCAGCAGGGGGACAGGGTACTCCTACGAGCAGTACTTC.

The rearrangement links TRBV5-6 to TRBJ2-3, with D hard to call. The CDR3 is made up of 13 amino acids. The germline CDR1 and CDR2 sequences are SGHDT and YYEEEE. With 4 bases removed from V and 4 bases from J, the gap between germline ends came to 10 bases. Written as DNA, the CDR3 is TGTGCCAGCAGCAATACTATCCCAGATACGCAGTATTTT. As protein: CASSNTIPDTQYF.

This clone showed up just a few times. This chain joins TRBV7-2 and TRBJ2-2, with 8 positions matching TRBD2. CDR3 length equals 18 residues. V trimming: 3 bases; J trimming: 1 base; junction bases outside the gene matches: 10. Germline V gene lookup returns CDR1 SGHTA and CDR2 FQGNSA. The CDR3 DNA reads as TGTGCCAGCAGCTTCTACGGGAGGGCCGCTCGGAACACCGGGGAGCTGTTTTTT. Protein sequence: CASSFYGRAARNTGELFF.

This clone has only a few counts. The V call is TRBV5-4, the J call TRBJ2-1, with D possibly matching TRBD1 (5 bases). Between the trimmed V and J ends, which lost 1 base and 7 bases, there was a span of 15 bases. The CDR3 totals 15 residues. The germline V gene encodes CDR1 SGHNT and CDR2 YYREEE (reference sequence). As DNA, the CDR3 is TGTGCCAGCAGCTTGACAGGCCTAGACCCAAATGAGCAGTTCTTC. Its protein is CASSLTGLDPNEQFF.

The chain joins TRBV7-2 to TRBJ2-7; 8 bases are a match to TRBD1. J gave up 3 bases and V 5 bases, and 12 bases lay outside the gene matches. This CDR3 has 16 amino acids. From germline, CDR1 is SGHTA and CDR2 FQGNSA. The CDR3 nucleotides read TGTGCCAGCAGCACATCACAGGGGGTAGGATTCTACGAGCAGTACTTC. It is translated as CASSTSQGVGFYEQYF.